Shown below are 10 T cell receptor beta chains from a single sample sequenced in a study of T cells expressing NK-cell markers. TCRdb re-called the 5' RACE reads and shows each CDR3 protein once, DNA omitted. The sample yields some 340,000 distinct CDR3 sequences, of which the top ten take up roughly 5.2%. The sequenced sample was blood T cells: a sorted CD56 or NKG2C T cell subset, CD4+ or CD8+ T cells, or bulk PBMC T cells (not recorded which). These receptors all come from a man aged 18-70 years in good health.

The CDR3 loop is CASSLDSGQGLAGYTF. This rearrangement joins TRBV7-3 to TRBJ1-2; TCRdb's D call of TRBD1 is untestable without DNA. From germline, CDR1 is SGHTA and CDR2 FQGTGA. CDR3 length: 16 amino acids. The whole variable domain, remainder taken from reference TRBV7-3 and TRBJ1-2, is GAGVSQTPSNKVTEKGKYVELRCDPISGHTALYWYRQSLGQGPEFLIYFQGTGAADDSGLPNDRFFAVRPEGSVSTLKIQRTERGDSAVYLCASSLDSGQGLAGYTFGSGTRLTVV.

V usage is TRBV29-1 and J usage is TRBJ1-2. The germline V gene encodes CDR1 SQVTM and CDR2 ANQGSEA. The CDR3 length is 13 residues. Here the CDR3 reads CSVDFQSTYGYTF.

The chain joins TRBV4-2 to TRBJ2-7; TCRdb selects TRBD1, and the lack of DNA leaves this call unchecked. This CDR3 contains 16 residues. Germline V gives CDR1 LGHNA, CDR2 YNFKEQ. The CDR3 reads CASSQDGRGIIVKQYF.

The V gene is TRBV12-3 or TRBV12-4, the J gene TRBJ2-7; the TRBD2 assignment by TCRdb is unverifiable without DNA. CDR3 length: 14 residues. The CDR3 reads CASSGGTSTYEQYF.

CDR3 region: CASSRDGGFQETQYF. This chain connects TRBV25-1 to TRBJ2-5; the D call from TCRdb, TRBD1, cannot be confirmed without DNA. The CDR3 is 15 amino acids. Germline V CDR1 and CDR2: MGHDK, SYGVNS.

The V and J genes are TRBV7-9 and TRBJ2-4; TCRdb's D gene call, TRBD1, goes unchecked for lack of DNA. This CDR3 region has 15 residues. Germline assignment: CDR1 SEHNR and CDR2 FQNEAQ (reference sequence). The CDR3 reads CASSSGTDIKNIQYF.

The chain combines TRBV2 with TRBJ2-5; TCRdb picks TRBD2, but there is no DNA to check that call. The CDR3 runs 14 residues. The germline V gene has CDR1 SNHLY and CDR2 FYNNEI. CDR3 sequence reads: CASSPWTIQETQYF.

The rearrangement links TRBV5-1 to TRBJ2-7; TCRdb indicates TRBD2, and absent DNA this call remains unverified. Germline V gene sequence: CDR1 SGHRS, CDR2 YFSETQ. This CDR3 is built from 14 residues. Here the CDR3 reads CASRTGPTSDEQYF.

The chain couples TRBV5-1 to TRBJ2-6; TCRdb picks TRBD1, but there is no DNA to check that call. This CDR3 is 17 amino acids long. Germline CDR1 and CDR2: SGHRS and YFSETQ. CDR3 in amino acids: CASSSTGLRAGANVLTF.

CDR3 amino acids: CASSLTSGTDTQYF. The chain is built from TRBV5-1 and TRBJ2-3; the D gene TCRdb calls, TRBD2, cannot be checked with no DNA. This CDR3 comprises 14 residues. Germline V gene data show CDR1 as SGHRS and CDR2 as YFSETQ.